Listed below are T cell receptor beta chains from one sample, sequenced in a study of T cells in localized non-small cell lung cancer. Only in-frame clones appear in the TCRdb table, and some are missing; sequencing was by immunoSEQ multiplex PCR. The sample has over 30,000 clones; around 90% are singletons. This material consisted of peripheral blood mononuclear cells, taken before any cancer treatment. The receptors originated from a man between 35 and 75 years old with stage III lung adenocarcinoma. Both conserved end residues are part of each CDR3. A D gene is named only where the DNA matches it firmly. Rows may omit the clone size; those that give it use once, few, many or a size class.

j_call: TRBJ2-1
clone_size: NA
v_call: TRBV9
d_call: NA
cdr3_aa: CASRSSRLGLHNEQFF
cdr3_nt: TGTGCCAGCAGGTCCAGCCGATTAGGACTTCACAATGAGCAGTTCTTC

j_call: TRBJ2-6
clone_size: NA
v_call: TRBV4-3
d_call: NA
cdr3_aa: CASSQERQSSGANVLTF
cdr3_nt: TGCGCCAGCAGCCAAGAGAGGCAGTCCTCTGGGGCCAACGTCCTGACTTTC

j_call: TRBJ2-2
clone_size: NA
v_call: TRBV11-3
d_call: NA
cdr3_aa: CASSLGGNTGELFF
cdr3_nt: TGTGCCAGCAGCTTAGGGGGGAACACCGGGGAGCTGTTTTTT

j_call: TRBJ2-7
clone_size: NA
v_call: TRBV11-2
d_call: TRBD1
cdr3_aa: CASSPKTGGLSYEQYF
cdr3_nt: TGTGCCAGCAGCCCGAAAACAGGGGGTCTCTCCTACGAGCAGTACTTC

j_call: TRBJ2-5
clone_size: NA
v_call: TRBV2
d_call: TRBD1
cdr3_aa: CASRNLNRGQETQYF
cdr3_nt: TGTGCCAGCAGGAACCTCAACAGGGGCCAAGAGACCCAGTACTTC

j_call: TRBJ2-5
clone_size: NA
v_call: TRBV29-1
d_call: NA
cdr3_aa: CSVVPRRKGEETQYF
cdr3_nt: TGCAGCGTTGTGCCCCGAAGAAAGGGGGAAGAGACCCAGTACTTC

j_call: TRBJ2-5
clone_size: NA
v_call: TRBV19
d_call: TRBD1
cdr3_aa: CASSPRTGAIQETQYF
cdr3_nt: TGTGCCAGTAGTCCTCGGACAGGGGCCATCCAAGAGACCCAGTACTTC

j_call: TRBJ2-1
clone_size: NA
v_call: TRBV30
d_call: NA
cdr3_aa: CAWSVLGGLDNEQFF
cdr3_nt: TGTGCCTGGAGTGTACTTGGCGGTCTGGATAATGAGCAGTTCTTC

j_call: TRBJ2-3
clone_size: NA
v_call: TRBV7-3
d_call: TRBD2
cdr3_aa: CASSSQGTSGGVNTQYF
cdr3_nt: TGTGCCAGCAGCTCCCAAGGGACTAGCGGGGGGGTAAATACGCAGTATTTT

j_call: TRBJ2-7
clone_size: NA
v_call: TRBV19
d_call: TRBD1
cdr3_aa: CASSKQGAPEQYF
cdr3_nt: TGTGCCAGTAGTAAGCAGGGGGCCCCCGAGCAGTACTTC

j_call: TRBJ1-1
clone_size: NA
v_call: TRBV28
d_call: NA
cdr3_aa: CASVDTEAFF
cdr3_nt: TGTGCCAGCGTTGACACTGAAGCTTTCTTT

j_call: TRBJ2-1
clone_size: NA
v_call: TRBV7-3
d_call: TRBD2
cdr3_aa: CASSLSPRTSGYNEQFF
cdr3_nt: TGTGCCAGCAGCTTAAGCCCCAGGACTAGCGGTTACAATGAGCAGTTCTTC

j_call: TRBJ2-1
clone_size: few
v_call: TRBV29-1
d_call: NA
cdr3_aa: CSVVLTRNEQFF
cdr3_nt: TGCAGCGTTGTTCTGACTCGGAATGAGCAGTTCTTC

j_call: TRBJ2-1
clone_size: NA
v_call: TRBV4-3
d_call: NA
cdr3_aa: CASSQGGGLTYNEQFF
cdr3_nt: TGCGCCAGCAGCCAAGGAGGTGGGCTCACCTACAATGAGCAGTTCTTC

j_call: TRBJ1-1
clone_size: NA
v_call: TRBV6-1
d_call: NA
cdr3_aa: CASTQRVGVNTEAFF
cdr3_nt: TGTGCCAGCACTCAAAGGGTTGGGGTGAACACTGAAGCTTTCTTT

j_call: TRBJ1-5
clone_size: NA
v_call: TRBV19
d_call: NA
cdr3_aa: CASRSEGRDQPQHF
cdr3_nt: TGTGCCAGCCGGAGTGAGGGGAGAGATCAGCCCCAGCATTTT

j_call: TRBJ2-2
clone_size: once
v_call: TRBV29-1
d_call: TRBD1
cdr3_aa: CSVEGQGVGTGELFF
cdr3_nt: TGCAGCGTTGAAGGTCAGGGGGTAGGAACCGGGGAGCTGTTTTTT

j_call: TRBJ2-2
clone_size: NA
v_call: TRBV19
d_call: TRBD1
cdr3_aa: CASSEGQVPGELFF
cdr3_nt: TGTGCCAGTAGTGAGGGACAGGTCCCCGGGGAGCTGTTTTTT

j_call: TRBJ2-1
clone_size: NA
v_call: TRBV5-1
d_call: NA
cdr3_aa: CASSLSGYSGNEQFF
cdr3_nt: TGCGCCAGCAGTCTCTCCGGCTACTCTGGGAATGAGCAGTTCTTC

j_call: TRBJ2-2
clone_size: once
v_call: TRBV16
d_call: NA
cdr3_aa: CASSQFAGAGGELFF
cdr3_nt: TGTGCCAGCAGCCAATTTGCGGGGGCCGGCGGGGAGCTGTTTTTT

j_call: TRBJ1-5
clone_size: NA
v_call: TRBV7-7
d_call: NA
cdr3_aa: CASSLGQCGAVGNQPQHF
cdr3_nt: TGTGCCAGCAGCTTAGGTCAGTGCGGGGCGGTCGGCAATCAGCCCCAGCATTTT

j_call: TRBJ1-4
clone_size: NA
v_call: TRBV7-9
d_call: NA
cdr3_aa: CASSVNRATNEKLFF
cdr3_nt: TGTGCCAGCAGCGTCAACAGAGCAACTAATGAAAAACTGTTTTTT

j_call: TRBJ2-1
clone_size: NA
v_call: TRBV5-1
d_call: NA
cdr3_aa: CASSPSYNEQFF
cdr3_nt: TGCGCCAGCAGTCCTAGCTACAATGAGCAGTTCTTC

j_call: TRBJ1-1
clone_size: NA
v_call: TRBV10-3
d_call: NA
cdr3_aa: CAISEARMNTEAFF
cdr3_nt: TGTGCCATCAGTGAGGCACGGATGAACACTGAAGCTTTCTTT

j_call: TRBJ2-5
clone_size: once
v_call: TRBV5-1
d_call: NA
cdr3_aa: CASSLVGGEETQYF
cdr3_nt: TGCGCCAGCAGCTTGGTCGGGGGAGAGGAGACCCAGTACTTC

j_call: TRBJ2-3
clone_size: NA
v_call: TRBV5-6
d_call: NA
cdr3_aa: CASSLRLSGVMPDTQYF
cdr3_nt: TGTGCCAGCAGCTTGCGGCTTTCAGGGGTGATGCCAGATACGCAGTATTTT

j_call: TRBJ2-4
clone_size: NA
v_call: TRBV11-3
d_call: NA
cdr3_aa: CASSAPRGVKNIQYF
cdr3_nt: TGTGCCAGCAGCGCTCCACGGGGCGTCAAAAACATTCAGTACTTC

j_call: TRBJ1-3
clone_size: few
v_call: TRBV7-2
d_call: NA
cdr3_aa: CASSLEGNTIYF
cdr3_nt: TGTGCCAGCAGCTTAGAAGGAAACACCATATATTTT

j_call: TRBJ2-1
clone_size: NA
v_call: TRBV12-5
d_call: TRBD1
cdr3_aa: CASGTGTGTYNEQFF
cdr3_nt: TGTGCTAGTGGTACCGGGACAGGGACCTACAATGAGCAGTTCTTC

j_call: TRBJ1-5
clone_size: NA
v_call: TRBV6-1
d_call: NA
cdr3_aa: CASSERGREEQPQHF
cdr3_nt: TGTGCCAGCAGTGAAAGAGGGAGGGAAGAGCAGCCCCAGCATTTT

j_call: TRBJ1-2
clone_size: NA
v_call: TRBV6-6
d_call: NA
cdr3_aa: CASSYEQRYGYTF
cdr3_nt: TGTGCCAGCAGTTACGAACAGAGATATGGCTACACCTTC

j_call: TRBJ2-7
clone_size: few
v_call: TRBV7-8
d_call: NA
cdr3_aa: CASSLGGSLAYEQYF
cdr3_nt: TGTGCCAGCAGCTTAGGTGGGAGTTTGGCCTACGAGCAGTACTTC

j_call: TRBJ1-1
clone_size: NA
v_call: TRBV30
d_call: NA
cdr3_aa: CAWSKQGLTEAFF
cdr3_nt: TGTGCCTGGAGTAAACAGGGATTGACTGAAGCTTTCTTT

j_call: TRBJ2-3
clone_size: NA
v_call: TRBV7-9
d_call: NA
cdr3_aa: CASSFRGSTDTQYF
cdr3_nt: TGTGCCAGCAGCTTTAGGGGGAGCACAGATACGCAGTATTTT

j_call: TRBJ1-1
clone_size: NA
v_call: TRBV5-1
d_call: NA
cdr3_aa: CASSSAVGKGTEAFF
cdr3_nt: TGCGCCAGCAGCTCGGCTGTGGGGAAAGGCACTGAAGCTTTCTTT

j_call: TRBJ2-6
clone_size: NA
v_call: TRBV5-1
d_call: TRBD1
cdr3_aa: CASSFTGTGVSGANVLTF
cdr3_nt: TGCGCCAGCAGCTTTACGGGGACAGGGGTCTCTGGGGCCAACGTCCTGACTTTC

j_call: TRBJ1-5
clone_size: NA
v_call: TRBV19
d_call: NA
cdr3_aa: CASSIYLGVSNQPQHF
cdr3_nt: TGTGCCAGTAGTATTTATTTGGGGGTTAGCAATCAGCCCCAGCATTTT

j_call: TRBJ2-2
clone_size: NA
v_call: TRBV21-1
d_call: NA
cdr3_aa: CASSKEPGNRGSNTGELFF
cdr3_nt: TGTGCCAGCAGCAAAGAACCGGGAAACCGCGGATCGAACACCGGGGAGCTGTTTTTT

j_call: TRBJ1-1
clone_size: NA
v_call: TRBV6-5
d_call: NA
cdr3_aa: CASSYVGRSTEAFF
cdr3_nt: TGTGCCAGCAGTTACGTGGGAAGGAGCACTGAAGCTTTCTTT

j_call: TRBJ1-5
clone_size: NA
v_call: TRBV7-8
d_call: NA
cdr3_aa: CASSLSRGNQPQHF
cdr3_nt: TGTGCCAGCAGCCTCAGCCGTGGCAATCAGCCCCAGCATTTT

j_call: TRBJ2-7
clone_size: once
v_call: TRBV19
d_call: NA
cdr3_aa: CASSMRRGLSNYEQYF
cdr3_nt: TGTGCCAGTAGTATGCGAAGGGGCCTGTCGAACTACGAGCAGTACTTC

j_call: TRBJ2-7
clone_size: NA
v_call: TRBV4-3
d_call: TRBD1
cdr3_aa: CASSLITQGDVYEQYF
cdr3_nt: TGCGCCAGCAGCCTTATCACACAGGGGGATGTTTACGAGCAGTACTTC

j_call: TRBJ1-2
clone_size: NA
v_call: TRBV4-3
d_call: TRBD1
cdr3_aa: CASSQDWQGVRYGYTF
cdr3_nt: TGCGCCAGCAGCCAAGACTGGCAGGGGGTACGGTATGGCTACACCTTC

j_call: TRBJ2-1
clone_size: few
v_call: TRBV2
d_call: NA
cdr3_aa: CASSEAWGDEQFF
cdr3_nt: TGTGCCAGCAGTGAAGCATGGGGCGATGAGCAGTTCTTC

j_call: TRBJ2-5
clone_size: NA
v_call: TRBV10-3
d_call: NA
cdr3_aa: CAISDGRVGETQYF
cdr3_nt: TGTGCCATCAGTGATGGTAGGGTTGGGGAGACCCAGTACTTC

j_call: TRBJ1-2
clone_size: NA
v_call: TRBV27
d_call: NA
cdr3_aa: CASSLSWRNYGYTF
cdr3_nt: TGTGCCAGCAGTTTATCATGGCGGAACTATGGCTACACCTTC

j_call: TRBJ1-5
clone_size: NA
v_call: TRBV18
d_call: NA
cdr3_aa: CASSPRVDHSNQPQHF
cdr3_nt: TGTGCCAGCTCACCACGGGTAGACCATAGCAATCAGCCCCAGCATTTT

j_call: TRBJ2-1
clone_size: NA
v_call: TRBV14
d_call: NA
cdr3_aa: CASSQGGAYSRSYNEQFF
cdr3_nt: TGTGCCAGCAGCCAAGGGGGGGCCTATTCCAGATCCTACAATGAGCAGTTCTTC

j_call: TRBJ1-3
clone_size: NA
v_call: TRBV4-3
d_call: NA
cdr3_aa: CASSQDPPWAYGNTIYF
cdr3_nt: TGCGCCAGCAGCCAAGATCCCCCTTGGGCATATGGAAACACCATATATTTT

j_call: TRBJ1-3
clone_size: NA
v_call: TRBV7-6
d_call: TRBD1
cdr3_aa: CASSSDRGPGNTIYF
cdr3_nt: TGTGCCAGCAGCTCAGACAGGGGCCCTGGAAACACCATATATTTT

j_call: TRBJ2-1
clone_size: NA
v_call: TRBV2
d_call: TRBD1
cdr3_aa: CASSDWGTGNYNEQFF
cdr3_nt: TGTGCCAGCAGTGATTGGGGGACAGGAAACTACAATGAGCAGTTCTTC

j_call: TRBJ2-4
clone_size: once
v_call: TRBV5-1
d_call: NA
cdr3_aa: CASSRSGNIQYF
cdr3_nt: TGCGCCAGCAGCAGGAGCGGAAACATTCAGTACTTC

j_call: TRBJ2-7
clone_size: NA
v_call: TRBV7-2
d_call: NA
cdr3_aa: CASSLSFAGPYEQYF
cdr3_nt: TGTGCCAGCAGTTTAAGTTTCGCGGGGCCCTACGAGCAGTACTTC

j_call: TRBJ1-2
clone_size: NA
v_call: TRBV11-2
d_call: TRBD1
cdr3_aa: CASNRQGGMSGCTF
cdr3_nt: TGTGCCAGCAACCGACAGGGTGGTATGTCTGGATGCACCTTC

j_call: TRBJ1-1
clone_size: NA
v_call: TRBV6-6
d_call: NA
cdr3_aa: CASKNGLMNTEAFF
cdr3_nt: TGTGCCAGCAAAAACGGTTTGATGAACACTGAAGCTTTCTTT

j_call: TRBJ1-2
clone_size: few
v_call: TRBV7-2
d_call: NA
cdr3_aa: CASSLDMYVGGYTF
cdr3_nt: TGTGCCAGCAGCTTAGATATGTATGTTGGTGGCTACACCTTC

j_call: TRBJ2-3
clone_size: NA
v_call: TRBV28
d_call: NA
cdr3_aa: CASSFLGPHTDTQYF
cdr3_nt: TGTGCCAGCAGTTTTCTGGGCCCCCACACAGATACGCAGTATTTT